This T cell receptor beta chain was captured by sequencing in a study of T-cell memory formation after mild COVID-19. TCRdb itself ran the 5' RACE reads through MiXCR, one entry per CDR3 protein. The sample lists roughly 400,000 distinct CDR3 sequences, 24% occurring once. This clonotype was counted between two and nine times. V was shortened by 4 bases and J by 3 bases, with 12 bases between the two germline ends. The CDR3 contains 14 residues. The germline gives CDR1 KGHDR, CDR2 SFDVKD. The TCR sequence derives from an adult woman who had mild COVID-19 (a few samples of this study predate the infection). Cell type and time point are not known. The chain employs TRBV24-1 and TRBJ2-7, with a possible D match to TRBD2 (6 bases). The sequencing sample was made of PBMCs or a T cell subset sorted from them (not recorded which). The CDR3 region is CATSERGNSYEQYF. Here the CDR3 DNA reads TGTGCCACCAGTGAGCGCGGGAACAGCTACGAGCAGTACTTC.